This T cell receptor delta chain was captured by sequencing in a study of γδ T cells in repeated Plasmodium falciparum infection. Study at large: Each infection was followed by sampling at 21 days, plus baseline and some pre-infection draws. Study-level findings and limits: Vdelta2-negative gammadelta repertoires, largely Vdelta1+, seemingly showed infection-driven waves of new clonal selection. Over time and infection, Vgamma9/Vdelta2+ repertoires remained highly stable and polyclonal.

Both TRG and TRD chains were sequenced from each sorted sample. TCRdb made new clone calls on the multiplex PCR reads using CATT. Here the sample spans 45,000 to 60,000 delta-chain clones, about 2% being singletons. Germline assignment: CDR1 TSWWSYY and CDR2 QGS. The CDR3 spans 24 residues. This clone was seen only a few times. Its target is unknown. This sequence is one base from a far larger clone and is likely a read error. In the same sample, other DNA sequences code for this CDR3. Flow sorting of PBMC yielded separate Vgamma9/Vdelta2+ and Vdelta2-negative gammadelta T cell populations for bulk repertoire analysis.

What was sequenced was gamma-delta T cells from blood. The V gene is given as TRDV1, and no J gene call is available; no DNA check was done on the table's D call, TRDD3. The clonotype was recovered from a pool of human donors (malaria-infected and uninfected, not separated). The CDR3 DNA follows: TGTGCTCTTGGGGAACCCCATTTTTCCCTGATCTGGGGGATGAGGAGGAGGTACACCGATAAACTCATCTTC. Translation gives CALGEPHFSLIWGMRRRYTDKLIF.